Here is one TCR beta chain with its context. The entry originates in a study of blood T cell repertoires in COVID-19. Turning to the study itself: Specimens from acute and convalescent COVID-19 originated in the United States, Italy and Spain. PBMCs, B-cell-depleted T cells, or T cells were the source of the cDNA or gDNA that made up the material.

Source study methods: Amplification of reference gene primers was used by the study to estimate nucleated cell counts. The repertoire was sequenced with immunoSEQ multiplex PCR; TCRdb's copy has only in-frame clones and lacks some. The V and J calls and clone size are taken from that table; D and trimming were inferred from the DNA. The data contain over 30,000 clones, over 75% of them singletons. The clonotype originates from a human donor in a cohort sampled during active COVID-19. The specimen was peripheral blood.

CDR3 coding DNA: TGTGCCAGCAGCGTAGTCGGGGGGCTCCGTGATACGCAGTATTTT. This sequence encodes CASSVVGGLRDTQYF. The chain joins TRBV9 to TRBJ2-3, with D maybe TRBD2 (7 bases). The CDR3 is 15 residues long. Germline CDR1 is SGDLS and CDR2 is YYNGEE. V was pared by 0 bases and J by 6 bases, with 14 bases between.